The 9 T cell receptor beta chains reported below all come from one sample, sequenced in a study of shared clonotypes between healthy human individuals. Sequencing was performed with immunoSEQ multiplex PCR; in TCRdb, only in-frame clones are kept and a portion is missing. The sample comprises millions of clones, approximately 95% of which are singletons, and roughly 1% rests with the top ten. The naive CD8 subset, CD45RO-negative cells positively selected for CCR7, excluded terminally differentiated effector memory CD45RA+ cells. The sequencing sample was made of naive CD8+ T cells sorted from blood. These receptors came from a man younger than 35 in good health.

The chain carries TRBV7-8 and TRBJ2-5; TRBD1 agrees at 9 bases. J was trimmed by 0 bases and V by 5 bases; bases with no gene match: 7. This CDR3 has 16 amino acids. Per germline, CDR1 SGHVS and CDR2 FQNEAQ. In nucleotides, the CDR3 is TGTGCCAGCAGCGACAGGACAGGGGAGTACCAAGAGACCCAGTACTTC. Translating gives CASSDRTGEYQETQYF.

V usage is TRBV29-1 and J usage is TRBJ2-7; no reliable D call. Trimming shortened V by 0 bases and J by 2 bases, and 8 bases separated the two germline ends. The length of the CDR3 is 13 residues. Germline V gives CDR1 SQVTM, CDR2 ANQGSEA. The CDR3 loop reads CSVEEGTPYEQYF. The CDR3 coding sequence is TGCAGCGTTGAAGAAGGCACTCCCTACGAGCAGTACTTC.

The chain is built from TRBV5-4 and TRBJ2-7; TRBD2 is a possible D gene (6 bases). Trimming cost V 3 bases and J 2 bases, with 18 bases left between them. This CDR3 comprises 16 residues. Germline CDR1 and CDR2: SGHNT and YYREEE (reference sequence). The CDR3 DNA follows: TGTGCCAGCAGCTCAACCCCCGGACTACCACCCTACGAGCAGTACTTC. Translated, it gives CASSSTPGLPPYEQYF. Drawing the rest from reference TRBV5-4 and TRBJ2-7, the complete variable domain is ETGVTQSPTHLIKTRGQQVTLRCSSQSGHNTVSWYQQALGQGPQFIFQYYREEENGRGNFPPRFSGLQFPNYSSELNVNALELDDSALYLCASSSTPGLPPYEQYFGPGTRLTVT.

The chain uses TRBV18 and TRBJ2-3, with TRBD1 matching over 8 bases. With 5 bases clipped from V and 0 bases from J, the junction kept 10 bases outside the gene matches. Germline V gives CDR1 KGHSH, CDR2 LQKENI. The CDR3 loop spans 17 amino acids. The CDR3 region has the DNA TGTGCCAGCTCAGGATACAGGGGGGAGGCCAGCACAGATACGCAGTATTTT. Translating it yields CASSGYRGEASTDTQYF. The variable domain in full, with the rest retrieved from reference TRBV18 and TRBJ2-3, is NAGVMQNPRHLVRRRGQEARLRCSPMKGHSHVYWYRQLPEEGLKFMVYLQKENIIDESGMPKERFSAEFPKEGPSILRIQQVVRGDSAAYFCASSGYRGEASTDTQYFGPGTRLTVL.

This clone was picked up one time. The chain has TRBV2 and TRBJ1-1; D unclear. The CDR3 loop spans 12 amino acids. V lost 2 bases and J lost 8, with 9 bases in between. Germline V gene sequence: CDR1 SNHLY, CDR2 FYNNEI. CDR3 DNA: TGTGCCAGCAGTGAATTTTTACGAGAAGCTTTCTTT. Its translation: CASSEFLREAFF.

The chain combines TRBV6-6 with TRBJ2-7; D unclear. Per germline, CDR1 MNHNY and CDR2 SVGAGI (reference sequence). V lost 6 bases and J lost 0, with 9 bases in between. The CDR3 totals 13 residues. Here the CDR3 reads CASSEERSYEQYF. DNA for the CDR3: TGTGCCAGCAGCGAAGAGCGCTCCTACGAGCAGTACTTC.

The chain couples TRBV9 to TRBJ2-7; 8 bases match TRBD1. CDR1 SGDLS and CDR2 YYNGEE come from the germline V gene. This CDR3 is built from 14 residues. Trimming took 4 bases from V and 3 from J; bases not matched to a gene: 6. In DNA form, the CDR3 reads TGTGCCAGCAGCTCAGGGGGCACCCTCTACGAGCAGTACTTC. Its translation: CASSSGGTLYEQYF.

The gene calls are TRBV6-5 and TRBJ1-3; 7 bases map to TRBD1. The V gene end was trimmed by 5 bases and the J gene end by 6 bases; junction bases not matched to a gene: 7. This CDR3 spans 14 amino acids. Germline values: CDR1 MNHEY, CDR2 SVGAGI. CDR3 loop: CASSPGGEQNTIYF. As DNA, the CDR3 is TGTGCCAGCAGTCCAGGGGGGGAGCAAAACACCATATATTTT.

Details on this clone: The sample holds other DNA sequences that translate to the same CDR3. The gene calls are TRBV6-6 and TRBJ1-1; D gene ambiguous. The V and J ends lost 0 bases and 8 bases respectively, with 4 bases between them. This CDR3 spans 11 amino acids. Germline CDR1 reads MNHNY; CDR2 reads SVGAGI (reference sequence). The CDR3 is CASSYSGEAFF. As DNA, the CDR3 is TGTGCCAGCAGTTACTCGGGAGAAGCTTTCTTT.